This TCR beta chain stems from a study of Ad26.COV2.S vaccination and SARS-CoV-2 variants. Findings and limits, study-wide: Participants in the vaccine arm had higher spike-specific TCR breadth; placebo recipients had lower. Responses of T cells in total may have been underestimated by the TCR breadth and depth analyses. After vaccination, substantial breadth of spike-specific CD8+ and CD4+ responses was reported.

The CDR3 has 14 amino acids. V lost 8 bases and J lost 14, with 22 bases in between. The germline gives CDR1 SEHNR, CDR2 FQNEAQ (reference sequence). The table came from immunoSEQ multiplex PCR; TCRdb's copy has only in-frame clones and leaves some out. This table has under 150,000 clones, roughly 89% appearing once. On this clone itself: Antigen specificity is unknown.

The origin of this receptor is a human donor who had recovered from COVID-19. The sample consisted of peripheral blood, taken after recovery from COVID-19. The gene calls are TRBV7-9 and TRBJ1-6; D is unclear. CDR3 sequence: CASADVGDFQTLHF. CDR3 nucleotides: TGTGCCAGCGCGGACGTGGGAGACTTTCAAACCCTCCACTTT.